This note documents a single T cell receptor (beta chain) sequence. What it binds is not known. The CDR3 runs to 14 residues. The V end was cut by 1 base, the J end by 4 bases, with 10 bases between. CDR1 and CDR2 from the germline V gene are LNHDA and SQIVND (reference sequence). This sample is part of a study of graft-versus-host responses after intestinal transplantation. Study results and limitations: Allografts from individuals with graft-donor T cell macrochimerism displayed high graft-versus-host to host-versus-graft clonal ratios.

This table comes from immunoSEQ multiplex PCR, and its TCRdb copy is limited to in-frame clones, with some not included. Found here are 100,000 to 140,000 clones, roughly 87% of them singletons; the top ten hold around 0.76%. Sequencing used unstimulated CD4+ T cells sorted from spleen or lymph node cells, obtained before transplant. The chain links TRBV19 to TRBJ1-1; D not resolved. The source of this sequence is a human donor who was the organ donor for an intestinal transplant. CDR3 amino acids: CASSIGHQSTEAFF. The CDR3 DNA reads TGTGCCAGTAGTATAGGTCACCAAAGCACTGAAGCTTTCTTT.